This TCR beta chain was captured in a study of response to subunit inactivated influenza vaccine. General study points: It was suggested by the authors that few new T cells are recruited by each seasonal influenza vaccination.

This clonotype was counted a few times. Its antigen is unknown. This CDR3 is 14 amino acids long. The trim removed 6 bases at V and 7 bases at J, leaving 8 bases unmatched. The V gene's germline CDR1 is MNHEY and CDR2 SMNVEV (reference sequence). MiXCR, applied by TCRdb to the RT-PCR reads, yields one record per CDR3 protein. The repertoire holds about 700,000 distinct CDR3 sequences, around 14% seen once, with roughly 10% in the top ten. The gene calls are TRBV27 and TRBJ2-4, with 8 bases matching TRBD1. The sequencing used PBMCs from blood, collected less than 13 days after vaccination. The TCR sequence derives from a middle-aged man who received an inactivated influenza vaccine. The CDR3 region has the DNA TGTGCCAGCAGCCCGGGACAGGTGCATAACATTCAGTACTTC. Protein product: CASSPGQVHNIQYF.